Below, 21 T cell receptor beta chains from the same sample are listed, as sequenced in a study of T cell responses to AZD1222 COVID-19 vaccine. Measured with immunoSEQ multiplex PCR; TCRdb has only the in-frame clones, and not every one. The profile shows tens of thousands of clones, 70% to 85% of them singletons. The sequencing here drew on peripheral blood, taken on day 0 of AZD1222 vaccination. The source is an adult in good health.

The genes are TRBV5-4 and TRBJ2-5, with D perhaps given as TRBD1 or TRBD2 (5 bases each). V lost 2 bases, J lost 4 bases, and 9 bases lay in between. Germline-derived CDR1 and CDR2 are SGHNT and YYREEE (reference sequence). CDR3 length equals 13 residues. The CDR3 protein is CASSFRGAETQYF. CDR3 sequence (DNA): TGTGCCAGCAGCTTTAGAGGGGCAGAGACCCAGTACTTC.

This chain connects TRBV4-3 to TRBJ2-5; 9 nucleotides line up with TRBD1. Losses at the gene ends were 4 bases for V and 3 bases for J; bases not matched to a gene: 3. CDR1 and CDR2 (germline): LGHNA, YSLEER. The CDR3 is 14 residues long. This chain's CDR3 is CASSPWTGEETQYF. The CDR3 bases are TGCGCCAGCAGCCCCTGGACAGGGGAAGAGACCCAGTACTTC.

This chain uses TRBV7-3 with TRBJ2-2; weak D call: TRBD1 (6 bases). Trimming removed 1 base from V and 3 bases from J, with 12 bases in between. In germline, CDR1 is SGHTA, CDR2 FQGTGA. This CDR3 contains 16 residues. CDR3 amino acids: CASSLNGPGDTGELFF. The CDR3 DNA follows: TGTGCCAGCAGCTTAAACGGGCCAGGGGACACCGGGGAGCTGTTTTTT.

The rearrangement joins TRBV28 to TRBJ2-3, with 7 bases that match TRBD2. Germline lookup yields CDR1 MDHEN and CDR2 SYDVKM. With 2 bases clipped from V and 4 bases from J, the junction kept 12 bases outside the gene matches. This CDR3 contains 17 residues. CDR3 sequence reads: CASSLGEEGGPSDTQYF. In DNA, the CDR3 is TGTGCCAGCAGTTTAGGGGAAGAGGGAGGGCCGTCAGATACGCAGTATTTT.

The chain has TRBV28 and TRBJ2-3; 7 positions agree with TRBD2. CDR3 size: 11 residues. Germline lookup yields CDR1 MDHEN and CDR2 SYDVKM. The J segment lost 15 bases and the V segment lost 3 bases, leaving 6 bases of the junction unmatched. The CDR3 DNA reads as TGTGCCAGCAGTTTGGGGGGGACTTCTTATTTT. Amino acids: CASSLGGTSYF.

This clone was counted a few times. The chain carries TRBV24-1 and TRBJ2-1; D is undetermined. The germline gives CDR1 KGHDR, CDR2 SFDVKD. This CDR3 has 12 amino acids. Trimming took off 1 base at V and 7 bases at J, with 4 bases between the two ends. The CDR3 sequence is CATSDFWNEQFF. DNA of the CDR3: TGTGCCACCAGTGATTTTTGGAATGAGCAGTTCTTC.

This rearrangement joins TRBV30 to TRBJ1-1, with D uncertain. The ends were cut back, 0 bases at V and 2 bases at J, with 7 bases in the middle. Germline V gene sequence: CDR1 GTSNPN, CDR2 SVGIG (reference sequence). This CDR3 is built from 13 residues. The CDR3 DNA reads TGTGCCTGGAGTGTAAGAGCAAACACTGAAGCTTTCTTT. Its protein is CAWSVRANTEAFF.

The CDR3 reads CASSWGAGMGNEQFF. The CDR3 DNA reads as TGTGCCAGCAGCTGGGGGGCGGGAATGGGGAATGAGCAGTTCTTC. The chain uses TRBV5-5 and TRBJ2-1; the D gene could be TRBD1 or TRBD2 (6 bases each). Germline lookup yields CDR1 SGHKS and CDR2 YYEKEE (reference sequence). The CDR3 length is 15 residues. Between the trimmed V and J ends, which lost 3 bases and 7 bases, there was a span of 17 bases.

The CDR3 here is CASSQDPRGYTF. Here the CDR3 DNA reads TGTGCCAGCAGCCAAGACCCGAGGGGCTACACCTTC. The gene calls are TRBV3-1 (or the pseudogene TRBV3-2) and TRBJ1-2; D remains ambiguous. This CDR3 contains 12 residues. Germline V gives CDR1 LGHDT, CDR2 YNNKEL (reference sequence). V was cut by 0 bases and J by 8 bases, with 7 bases left in between.

CDR3 in DNA: TGTGCCAGCAGCCAACATGTTGGGTACGAAAAACTGTTTTTT. Its translation is CASSQHVGYEKLFF. This chain connects TRBV3-1 (or the pseudogene TRBV3-2) to TRBJ1-4, with unresolved D. The CDR3 contains 14 residues. Trimming pared 2 bases from V and 8 bases from J, leaving 12 bases between. Germline V gene lookup returns CDR1 LGHDT and CDR2 YNNKEL (reference sequence).

The rearrangement joins TRBV7-9 to TRBJ1-2; the D gene is possibly TRBD1 (5 bases). Looked up from germline, CDR1 is SEHNR and CDR2 is FQNEAQ (reference sequence). CDR3 length: 13 residues. Deletions cut 4 bases from V and 0 bases from J, with 6 bases between. CDR3 nucleotides: TGTGCCAGCAGCTCGACAGCTAACTATGGCTACACCTTC. It encodes CASSSTANYGYTF.

The chain has TRBV19 and TRBJ1-6, with a tentative D call TRBD1 (6 bases). CDR3 size: 16 residues. Trimming removed 4 bases from V and 1 base from J, with 11 bases in between. CDR1 and CDR2 from the germline V gene are LNHDA and SQIVND (reference sequence). The CDR3 region has the DNA TGTGCCAGTAGTACAACAGGGATATCCTATAATTCACCCCTCCACTTT. Encoded protein: CASSTTGISYNSPLHF.

This chain joins TRBV28 and TRBJ2-7, with a possible D match to TRBD1 (5 bases). V lost 5 bases to trimming and J lost 3 bases, with 11 bases between them. This CDR3 comprises 13 residues. Germline values: CDR1 MDHEN, CDR2 SYDVKM. CDR3 bases: TGTGCCAGCAGTCCCGGACAAGTCTACGAGCAGTACTTC. It translates to CASSPGQVYEQYF.

J is TRBJ2-5 and V is TRBV6-2 or TRBV6-3, with D perhaps matching TRBD2 (6 bases). This CDR3 is built from 13 residues. Trimming removed 4 bases at V and 5 bases at J, with 11 bases between. Germline CDR1 is MNHEY and CDR2 is SVGEGT. This chain's CDR3 is CASSLWRGETQYF. CDR3 in DNA: TGTGCCAGCAGTTTATGGCGGGGTGAGACCCAGTACTTC.

This chain uses TRBV5-1 with TRBJ1-6, with 8 positions matching TRBD1. Germline V CDR1 and CDR2: SGHRS, YFSETQ. CDR3 length: 14 residues. J lost 10 bases, V lost 4 bases, and 7 bases had no gene match. The CDR3 DNA sequence: TGCGCCAGCAGCAAAGGACACAGGGGGTCACCCCTCCACTTT. This sequence encodes CASSKGHRGSPLHF.

The chain joins TRBV24-1 to TRBJ2-3; D gene ambiguous. Per the germline V gene, CDR1 is KGHDR and CDR2 is SFDVKD. The CDR3 consists of 12 residues. V was clipped by 8 bases and J by 0 bases, with 5 bases between them. The CDR3 coding sequence is TGTGCCACCACTGACAGCACAGATACGCAGTATTTT. It specifies CATTDSTDTQYF.

This clone has a handful of counts. The chain combines TRBV29-1 with TRBJ2-3; D tentatively fits TRBD1 or TRBD2 (5 bases each). Germline values: CDR1 SQVTM, CDR2 ANQGSEA. The CDR3 totals 15 residues. V was trimmed by 6 bases and J by 3 bases, leaving 19 bases between them. CDR3 region: CSVGIREMGTDTQYF. The DNA for the CDR3 is TGCAGCGTCGGGATCAGGGAAATGGGGACAGATACGCAGTATTTT.

The V gene is TRBV12-3 or TRBV12-4, the J gene TRBJ1-2, with D uncertain. The CDR3 sequence is 12 residues long. Trimming removed 7 bases at V and 0 bases at J, with 6 bases between. CDR3 residues: CASTLANYGYTF. DNA for the CDR3: TGTGCCAGCACGCTAGCTAACTATGGCTACACCTTC.

This chain's CDR3 is CASSLYEEQYF. CDR3 sequence (DNA): TGTGCCAGCTCCCTTTATGAAGAGCAGTACTTC. The chain joins TRBV3-1 (or the pseudogene TRBV3-2) to TRBJ2-7, with no clear D. CDR3 size: 11 residues. The germline V gene has CDR1 LGHDT and CDR2 YNNKEL (reference sequence). The V gene lost 8 bases and the J gene lost 7 bases, with 12 bases spanning the gap.

This sequence joins TRBV27 and TRBJ1-2; D remains unclear. In germline, CDR1 is MNHEY, CDR2 SMNVEV (reference sequence). The CDR3 spans 17 residues. Trimming removed 5 bases at V and 7 bases at J, with 26 bases between. The CDR3 DNA reads as TGTGCCAGCAGTCGATACGATCCCACAGTAATCGGGCGTGGCTACACCTTC. As protein: CASSRYDPTVIGRGYTF.

This clone was seen a handful of times. This sequence joins TRBV7-8 and TRBJ1-1, with TRBD1 as a possible D gene (5 bases). CDR1 SGHVS and CDR2 FQNEAQ come from the germline V gene. The germline V and J ends were trimmed by 7 bases and 5 bases, with 14 bases remaining between them. The length of the CDR3 is 13 residues. The CDR3 here is CASNQGAWTEAFF. CDR3 coding DNA: TGTGCCAGCAATCAAGGGGCCTGGACTGAAGCTTTCTTT.